This entry lists 12 T cell receptor beta chains sequenced from one sample in a study of cytomegalovirus exposure and HLA in healthy donors. Use of 60 Vbeta and 13 Jbeta primers characterized the PCR. Assay used: immunoSEQ multiplex PCR; TCRdb lists only in-frame clones, some missing. The sample has 150,000 to 200,000 clones; around 79% are singletons. The source material was PBMCs. The receptor set was obtained from a woman aged 45 to 65 in good health and CMV-seropositive.

The chain couples TRBV7-9 to TRBJ2-1; no reliable D call. The CDR3 has 11 residues. Trimming pared 5 bases from V and 9 bases from J, leaving 8 bases between. Germline assignment: CDR1 SEHNR and CDR2 FQNEAQ (reference sequence). Here the CDR3 reads CASSPGSEQFF. The CDR3 bases are TGTGCCAGCAGCCCTGGCTCTGAGCAGTTCTTC.

With respect to this clone: One end of the junction does not line up with germline, which may come from a read error. The chain carries TRBV7-7 and TRBJ2-3, with TRBD1 matching over 9 bases. Per the germline V gene, CDR1 is SSHAT and CDR2 is FNYEAQ (reference sequence). This CDR3 has 18 residues. CDR3 nucleotides: TGTGCTAGCAGCTCTAAGACAGGGGGACGCCAAGGCACAGATACGCAGTATTTT. Its protein is CASSSKTGGRQGTDTQYF.

The CDR3: CASSLERRNTEAFF. The CDR3 nucleotides read TGTGCCAGCAGCTTGGAACGTAGGAACACTGAAGCTTTCTTT. This chain connects TRBV5-6 to TRBJ1-1; no definite D call. The CDR3 consists of 14 residues. V lost 0 bases and J 1 base, leaving 7 bases between the germline ends. Germline V lookup: CDR1 SGHDT, CDR2 YYEEEE.

V and J are TRBV7-8 and TRBJ2-1; TRBD1 matches 7 bases. Germline CDR1 and CDR2: SGHVS and FQNEAQ. The CDR3 has 14 residues. Losses at the gene ends were 5 bases for V and 6 bases for J; bases not matched to a gene: 7. CDR3 amino acids: CASSLGGRPNEQFF. Here the CDR3 DNA reads TGTGCCAGCAGCCTAGGGGGCAGACCCAATGAGCAGTTCTTC.

The gene calls are TRBV11-2 and TRBJ2-2; possible D gene TRBD1, 5 bases. Germline lookup yields CDR1 SGHAT and CDR2 FQNNGV. Between the trimmed V and J ends, which lost 7 bases and 1 base, there was a span of 13 bases. The CDR3 covers 15 residues. The CDR3: CASTPNRGNTGELFF. DNA for the CDR3: TGTGCCAGCACCCCGAATAGGGGGAACACCGGGGAGCTGTTTTTT.

The chain is built from TRBV7-8 and TRBJ2-7; D unresolved. Trimming removed 6 bases at V and 4 bases at J, with 13 bases between. The CDR3 length is 13 residues. CDR1 is SGHVS, CDR2 FQNEAQ, per germline. In DNA, the CDR3 is TGTGCCAGCAGTCTTGGCGTCGGGTACGAGCAGTACTTC. Amino acids: CASSLGVGYEQYF.

The chain combines TRBV11-2 with TRBJ2-7, with TRBD1 identical over 10 bases. V shed 0 bases and J 2 bases; nucleotides not matched to a gene: 7. This CDR3 is 17 amino acids long. CDR1 is SGHAT, CDR2 FQNNGV, per germline. Here the CDR3 reads CASSLDRSGTGAYEQYF. CDR3 DNA: TGTGCCAGCAGCTTAGACCGTTCCGGGACAGGGGCCTACGAGCAGTACTTC. Based on the CDR3 plus reference TRBV11-2 and TRBJ2-7, the full variable domain is EAGVAQSPRYKIIEKRQSVAFWCNPISGHATLYWYQQILGQGPKLLIQFQNNGVVDDSQLPKDRFSAERLKGVDSTLKIQPAKLEDSAVYLCASSLDRSGTGAYEQYFGPGTRLTVT.

The CDR3 nucleotides are TGTGCCAGCAGTTACCCGGGGGGGACTGAAGCTTTCTTT. Protein: CASSYPGGTEAFF. The rearrangement uses TRBV6-5 and TRBJ1-1; D might be TRBD1 (5 bases). Per germline, CDR1 MNHEY and CDR2 SVGAGI. This CDR3 has 13 amino acids. V was pared by 2 bases and J by 5 bases, with 9 bases between.

As concerns this clone: This specimen includes other DNA sequences encoding the same CDR3. This chain links TRBV5-6 with TRBJ2-2; 14 bases align to TRBD2. Germline-derived CDR1 and CDR2 are SGHDT and YYEEEE. The CDR3 extends over 16 amino acids. V shed 3 bases, J shed 5 bases, and the junction held 3 bases outside the gene matches. This CDR3 is CASSSGLAGGTGELFF. The CDR3 DNA follows: TGTGCCAGCAGCTCAGGACTAGCGGGGGGTACCGGGGAGCTGTTTTTT.

This clone was detected once. This chain connects TRBV27 to TRBJ2-7; unclear D gene. CDR1 is MNHEY and CDR2 is SMNVEV in the germline V gene (reference sequence). The CDR3 contains 14 residues. The V gene lost 3 bases and the J gene lost 4 bases, with 13 bases spanning the gap. CDR3 residues: CASSFAEPGYEQYF. DNA for the CDR3: TGTGCCAGCAGTTTCGCGGAACCCGGGTACGAGCAGTACTTC.

The rearrangement links TRBV27 to TRBJ2-1; D not resolved. Looked up from germline, CDR1 is MNHEY and CDR2 is SMNVEV (reference sequence). The V end lost 11 bases, the J end lost 9 bases, and 11 bases lay between the germline ends. The CDR3 totals 10 residues. The CDR3 DNA is TGTGCCCGCACGGTTCGTGAGCAGTTCTTC. Encoded protein: CARTVREQFF.

This rearrangement joins TRBV10-1 to TRBJ2-7; D possibly corresponds to TRBD1 (5 bases). Germline CDR1 reads WNHNN; CDR2 reads SYGVQD (reference sequence). Deletions cut 3 bases from V and 5 bases from J, with 11 bases between. The CDR3 sequence is 13 residues long. The CDR3: CASSDRVPDEQYF. CDR3 nucleotide sequence: TGCGCCAGCAGTGACAGGGTGCCCGACGAGCAGTACTTC.